This note documents a single T cell receptor beta chain sequence. Its antigen is unknown. There are no base qualities to consult, and no much larger clone falls within one base. This sample was included in a study of hypomethylating agent response in myelodysplastic syndrome (dated by TCRdb to the early 2020s). As for the study more broadly: The hypomethylating agent given was azacitidine in about 70% of the 11 patients and decitabine in 3 of 11 patients. The mutation found most frequently was TET2, which appeared in 5 of the 11 patients. The cohort was composed of ten or so male and a couple of female myelodysplastic syndrome patients. Response was defined as complete response or hematologic improvement, and patients meeting neither criterion were classed as non-responders. Roughly 6 patients responded with complete response or hematologic improvement, and five patients were non-responders. Patients had a mean age of about 78 +/- 6.2 years, and a diploid cytogenetic profile was the most common.

The method behind the library was the immunoSEQ multiplex PCR assay. Survey resolution was used, with two replicates of around 200 ng each, totaling approximately 400 ng of DNA per sample. Rearranged TCRB sequences in genomic DNA were detected with the hsTCRB kit, which uses multiplex PCR primers directed at V and J genes. To amplify the CDR3 region, the first PCR ran for 31 cycles with the QIAGEN Multiplex PCR Kit. A second PCR of 7 to 8 cycles attached sample barcodes and Illumina adapters to each replicate. A QuantStudio 6 together with the KAPA library quantification kit was used to quantify the pooled libraries. Approximately 16 pM of pooled libraries was sequenced on an Illumina MiSeq using 156-cycle single-end reads and a 15-cycle index read. Under the source paper's analysis protocol: Of 168,753 unique clonotypes, 1.5% to 2% were flagged by VDJdb annotation as previously reported viral-epitope-specific. The immunoSEQ Data Assistant and immunoSEQ Analyzer turned the raw reads into TCRB repertoires that were normalized and annotated. Clonotype analysis used the immunarch R package version 0.6.5 and BioAnalyzer. Before richness was estimated, every repertoire was downsampled to match the clone count of the smallest repertoire. Clonotypes were sorted into expanded, contracted or novel categories with Fisher's exact tests, where novel meant the clonotype had zero frequency before treatment. GLIPH2 clustered significantly changed CDR3 beta sequences using simulation_depth=1000 and kmer_min_depth=3, excluding CDR3s shorter than five residues. In TCRdb, the immuneACCESS table is reduced to in-frame sequences with V and J assigned. These tables do not hold every clone; where another copy was compared, an unresolved V gene accounts for under half, and the others remain unexplained. The V and J calls and clone size are taken from that table; D and trimming were inferred from the DNA. This sample comprises roughly 9,300 clones, over 80% of them detected only once. Clones ranked in the top ten supply roughly 4% of the sample.

The paper as a whole reports these results and caveats: A possible recognition of novel MDS antigens by the shared GLIPH2 clusters was not confirmed and needs experimental validation. Novel clonotypes appeared more often in responders, whereas non-responders had more contracted clonotypes after treatment. The cohort was small, with only 11 to 12 patients analyzed. No significant change in richness, rarefaction diversity or clonality was detected after hypomethylating agent treatment, either across all patients or within response groups. Age matching of healthy control donors to MDS patients was not performed, and the MDS versus healthy comparison could have been impacted by this lack of age matching.

Bulk bone marrow was analyzed without sorting T-cell subsets. TCR beta CDR3 regions were immunosequenced from bone marrow of about a dozen myelodysplastic syndrome patients before and after hypomethylating agent therapy. For longitudinal repertoire tracking, a baseline bone marrow plus two to three bone marrows at different post-treatment timepoints were contributed by each patient. Genomic DNA was isolated from whole bone marrow, and DNA quality was assessed with TapeStation, NanoDrop OneC and PicoGreen assays. According to the germline V gene, CDR1 reads ENHRY and CDR2 reads SYGVKD. Measured from the cysteine to the phenylalanine, the CDR3 is 15 residues long. The only DNA kept is the CDR3, 45 bases in frame from the first base. Deletion took 7 bases off V and 6 bases off J, with a span of 19 bases between the germline ends.

The chain uses TRBV10-3 and TRBJ2-1; TRBD1 is a weak D gene call, 6 bases matching. The clonotype was recovered from a human donor with myelodysplastic syndrome. This material consisted of bone marrow, taken before or after starting hypomethylating agent treatment for myelodysplastic syndrome (not recorded which). The sequenced DNA is TGTGCCATCATGGGGGCCGCTAGTCTAGGCAATGAGCAGTTCTTC. Its protein is CAIMGAASLGNEQFF.